Listed here are 7 T cell receptor beta chains from one sample, sequenced in a study of blood T cell repertoires in COVID-19. Libraries were prepared by immunoSEQ multiplex PCR; TCRdb keeps only in-frame clonotypes and omits some of them. The profile shows about 180,000 clones, nearly 80% of them singletons. Sequences were obtained from PBMCs or T cells enriched from blood (not recorded which). The source of these receptors is a man aged 60 to 69 who had been exposed to COVID-19.

This clone showed up many times. V gene TRBV15 combines with J gene TRBJ2-7; D perhaps matches TRBD1 (5 bases). CDR3 length: 11 amino acids. Germline V gene lookup returns CDR1 LNHNV and CDR2 YYDKDF (reference sequence). Trimming stripped 5 bases from V and 7 bases from J, with 9 bases between. In nucleotides, the CDR3 is TGTGCCACCAGCGCAGGGTGGGAGCAGTACTTC. Its translation is CATSAGWEQYF.

The chain recombines TRBV25-1 with TRBJ1-1; possible D gene TRBD1, 5 bases. With 0 bases removed from V and 6 bases from J, the gap between germline ends came to 14 bases. The germline gives CDR1 MGHDK, CDR2 SYGVNS. This CDR3 region has 15 residues. The CDR3 spells CASSEYIGGAPEAFF. The CDR3 DNA reads TGTGCCAGCAGTGAATATATTGGTGGGGCCCCTGAAGCTTTCTTT.

V usage is TRBV11-2 and J usage is TRBJ1-5; D remains ambiguous. Looked up from germline, CDR1 is SGHAT and CDR2 is FQNNGV. The CDR3 is made up of 15 amino acids. Trimming removed 0 bases at V and 3 bases at J, with 9 bases between. CDR3 DNA sequence: TGTGCCAGCAGCTTAGATGCCGGGATCAATCAGCCCCAGCATTTT. Protein: CASSLDAGINQPQHF.

This chain joins TRBV11-3 and TRBJ2-1, with D possibly being TRBD2 (6 bases). Germline CDR1 is SGHNT and CDR2 is YENEEA. The CDR3 consists of 14 residues. The V end lost 5 bases, the J end lost 2 bases, and 10 bases lay between the germline ends. CDR3 amino acids: CASSAGPTYNEQFF. The CDR3 DNA reads TGTGCCAGCAGCGCGGGACCCACCTACAATGAGCAGTTCTTC.

This chain links TRBV21-1 with TRBJ2-5; no DNA check was done on the table's D call, TRBD2. TRBV21-1 is deemed a pseudogene. This CDR3 comprises 13 residues. The CDR3 DNA sequence: TGTGCCAGCCCAGGGAGGATCGGAGAGACCCAGTACTTC. As protein: CASPGRIGETQYF.

V gene TRBV5-4 combines with J gene TRBJ2-3; 13 nucleotides agree with TRBD2. The trim removed 1 base at V and 5 bases at J, leaving 16 bases unmatched. Germline loops: CDR1 SGHNT, CDR2 YYREEE (reference sequence). The CDR3 runs 20 residues. The CDR3 here is CASSLSALAGGRDWRDTQYF. As DNA, the CDR3 is TGTGCCAGCAGCTTGTCTGCACTAGCGGGAGGGAGGGACTGGCGAGATACGCAGTATTTT.

The chain recombines TRBV9 with TRBJ2-7; TRBD2 matches at 9 bases. CDR1 is SGDLS and CDR2 is YYNGEE in the germline V gene. The V gene end was trimmed by 0 bases and the J gene end by 3 bases; junction bases not matched to a gene: 4. The CDR3 loop spans 15 amino acids. CDR3 region: CASSVGREGIYEQYF. The CDR3 DNA sequence: TGTGCCAGCAGCGTAGGGCGGGAGGGCATCTACGAGCAGTACTTC. The full variable domain, completed using reference TRBV9 and TRBJ2-7, is DSGVTQTPKHLITATGQRVTLRCSPRSGDLSVYWYQQSLDQGLQFLIQYYNGEERAKGNILERFSAQQFPDLHSELNLSSLELGDSALYFCASSVGREGIYEQYFGPGTRLTVT.